This record concerns one T cell receptor (beta chain) sequence. The record originates from a study of T cells expressing NK-cell markers. Germline V gene data show CDR1 as MNHEY and CDR2 as SVGEGT. This CDR3 is built from 21 residues. TCRdb re-called the 5' RACE reads and gives one entry per CDR3 protein, without DNA. The sample holds 300,000 to 450,000 distinct CDR3 sequences. The source material was blood T cells: a sorted CD56 or NKG2C T cell subset, CD4+ or CD8+ T cells, or bulk PBMC T cells (not recorded which). The chain employs TRBV6-2 or TRBV6-3 and TRBJ2-2; TCRdb names TRBD1, which stays unverified in the absence of DNA. The TCR comes from a man aged 18-75 years in good health. The CDR3 here is CASGRRSRGGSNFANTGELFF.